Listed below are T cell receptor beta chains from one sample, sequenced in a study of regulatory T cells. The repertoire was sequenced with immunoSEQ multiplex PCR; TCRdb's copy has only in-frame clones and lacks some. The top ten hold 2% to 3% of the sample, which has 30,000 to 40,000 clones, about 91% seen once. Material for sequencing was conventional CD4+ T cells sorted from blood. These receptors were collected from a person under 35 with CD3G deficiency. Both conserved end residues are part of each CDR3. A D gene is named only where the DNA matches it firmly. Clone size is not always given. Where it is, it says once, few, many or a class for expanded clones.

len: 13
d_gene: NA
v_gene: TRBV5-1
abundance: NA
j_gene: TRBJ2-5
CDR3aa: CASSSELGGTQYF
CDR3nt: TGCGCCAGCAGCTCAGAACTAGGGGGGACCCAGTACTTC

len: 12
d_gene: NA
v_gene: TRBV6-1
abundance: NA
j_gene: TRBJ1-3
CDR3aa: CASSERGNTIYF
CDR3nt: TGTGCCAGCAGTGAGAGAGGAAACACCATATATTTT

len: 14
d_gene: NA
v_gene: TRBV5-1
abundance: NA
j_gene: TRBJ1-2
CDR3aa: CASSRQEVEDGYTF
CDR3nt: TGCGCCAGCAGTCGACAGGAGGTCGAGGATGGCTACACCTTC

len: 16
d_gene: NA
v_gene: TRBV7-9
abundance: NA
j_gene: TRBJ2-1
CDR3aa: CASSQGLSGLYNEQFF
CDR3nt: TGTGCCAGCAGCCAGGGGCTTTCGGGATTGTACAATGAGCAGTTCTTC

len: 10
d_gene: NA
v_gene: TRBV15
abundance: once
j_gene: TRBJ2-3
CDR3aa: CATSTDTQYF
CDR3nt: TGTGCCACCAGCACAGATACGCAGTATTTT

len: 14
d_gene: TRBD1
v_gene: TRBV5-1
abundance: once
j_gene: TRBJ2-3
CDR3aa: CASSLGQATDTQYF
CDR3nt: TGCGCCAGCAGCTTAGGACAGGCCACAGATACGCAGTATTTT

len: 16
d_gene: NA
v_gene: TRBV28
abundance: NA
j_gene: TRBJ2-7
CDR3aa: CASSLGPRTPAYEQYF
CDR3nt: TGTGCCAGCAGTTTAGGCCCTCGGACCCCAGCCTACGAGCAGTACTTC

len: 11
d_gene: NA
v_gene: TRBV6-1
abundance: NA
j_gene: TRBJ2-7
CDR3aa: CASRDIGEQYF
CDR3nt: TGTGCCAGCAGAGACATAGGGGAGCAGTACTTC

len: 15
d_gene: NA
v_gene: TRBV28
abundance: NA
j_gene: TRBJ1-5
CDR3aa: CASRRDLGSNQPQHF
CDR3nt: TGTGCCAGCAGACGGGACCTAGGCAGCAATCAGCCCCAGCATTTT

len: 15
d_gene: NA
v_gene: TRBV11-2
abundance: NA
j_gene: TRBJ2-5
CDR3aa: CASSLGLQGKKTQYF
CDR3nt: TGTGCCAGCAGCTTAGGGCTTCAGGGGAAGAAGACCCAGTACTTC

len: 14
d_gene: NA
v_gene: TRBV7-8
abundance: once
j_gene: TRBJ2-7
CDR3aa: CASSPAGVGYEQYF
CDR3nt: TGTGCCAGCAGCCCCGCAGGGGTGGGCTACGAGCAGTACTTC

len: 18
d_gene: TRBD1
v_gene: TRBV7-8
abundance: NA
j_gene: TRBJ2-1
CDR3aa: CASSSRGADRGKINEQFF
CDR3nt: TGTGCCAGCAGCTCCAGGGGGGCTGACAGGGGGAAGATCAATGAGCAGTTCTTC

len: 13
d_gene: NA
v_gene: TRBV28
abundance: NA
j_gene: TRBJ2-7
CDR3aa: CASTSGGLYEQYF
CDR3nt: TGTGCCAGCACCTCCGGGGGCCTCTACGAGCAGTACTTC

len: 13
d_gene: NA
v_gene: TRBV6-1
abundance: NA
j_gene: TRBJ1-2
CDR3aa: CASSDEGSGGYTF
CDR3nt: TGTGCCAGCAGTGACGAGGGAAGTGGAGGCTACACCTTC

len: 13
d_gene: NA
v_gene: TRBV6-6
abundance: NA
j_gene: TRBJ2-5
CDR3aa: CASRSGGQETQYF
CDR3nt: TGTGCCAGCAGAAGTGGAGGGCAAGAGACCCAGTACTTC

len: 14
d_gene: TRBD2
v_gene: TRBV7-9
abundance: NA
j_gene: TRBJ2-1
CDR3aa: CASSPSGVYNEQFF
CDR3nt: TGTGCCAGCAGTCCTAGCGGGGTGTACAATGAGCAGTTCTTC

len: 12
d_gene: NA
v_gene: TRBV7-9
abundance: NA
j_gene: TRBJ2-3
CDR3aa: CASSLETDTQYF
CDR3nt: TGTGCCAGCAGCTTAGAGACAGATACGCAGTATTTT

len: 12
d_gene: NA
v_gene: TRBV7-9
abundance: NA
j_gene: TRBJ2-3
CDR3aa: CASSFYTDTQYF
CDR3nt: TGTGCCAGCAGCTTTTACACAGATACGCAGTATTTT

len: 14
d_gene: NA
v_gene: TRBV5-1
abundance: NA
j_gene: TRBJ2-7
CDR3aa: CASSFGGVKNEQYF
CDR3nt: TGCGCCAGCAGCTTTGGAGGGGTAAAGAACGAGCAGTACTTC

len: 13
d_gene: NA
v_gene: TRBV28
abundance: NA
j_gene: TRBJ1-5
CDR3aa: CASSLEYYQPQHF
CDR3nt: TGTGCCAGCAGTTTGGAATATTATCAGCCCCAGCATTTT

len: 13
d_gene: NA
v_gene: TRBV5-1
abundance: NA
j_gene: TRBJ1-1
CDR3aa: CASSRYSDAEAFF
CDR3nt: TGCGCCAGCAGCAGGTACAGCGACGCTGAAGCTTTCTTT

len: 13
d_gene: TRBD1
v_gene: TRBV7-8
abundance: few
j_gene: TRBJ1-6
CDR3aa: CASSGTANSPLHF
CDR3nt: TGTGCCAGCAGCGGGACAGCAAATTCACCCCTCCACTTT

len: 14
d_gene: NA
v_gene: TRBV7-2
abundance: NA
j_gene: TRBJ2-1
CDR3aa: CASSPGLKYPEQFF
CDR3nt: TGTGCCAGCAGCCCGGGACTTAAATACCCCGAGCAGTTCTTC

len: 15
d_gene: NA
v_gene: TRBV6-1
abundance: NA
j_gene: TRBJ1-1
CDR3aa: CASRGPNRQNTEAFF
CDR3nt: TGTGCCAGCCGGGGTCCCAATAGACAGAACACTGAAGCTTTCTTT

len: 15
d_gene: TRBD2
v_gene: TRBV18
abundance: NA
j_gene: TRBJ2-1
CDR3aa: CASSASGSPYNEQFF
CDR3nt: TGTGCCAGCTCCGCTAGCGGGAGTCCCTACAATGAGCAGTTCTTC

len: 15
d_gene: TRBD1
v_gene: TRBV28
abundance: NA
j_gene: TRBJ1-6
CDR3aa: CASRPMDRGNSPLHF
CDR3nt: TGTGCCAGCAGACCAATGGACAGGGGGAATTCACCCCTCCACTTT

len: 16
d_gene: TRBD1
v_gene: TRBV6-6
abundance: NA
j_gene: TRBJ1-1
CDR3aa: CASSPGTGGARAEAFF
CDR3nt: TGTGCCAGCAGTCCCGGGACAGGGGGCGCCAGGGCTGAAGCTTTCTTT

len: 15
d_gene: NA
v_gene: TRBV28
abundance: NA
j_gene: TRBJ1-5
CDR3aa: CASSSPGTPHQPQHF
CDR3nt: TGTGCCAGCAGTTCGCCCGGGACCCCCCATCAGCCCCAGCATTTT

len: 13
d_gene: NA
v_gene: TRBV19
abundance: NA
j_gene: TRBJ2-2
CDR3aa: CASSIVPPGELFF
CDR3nt: TGTGCCAGTAGTATAGTCCCTCCCGGGGAGCTGTTTTTT

len: 15
d_gene: TRBD2
v_gene: TRBV18
abundance: NA
j_gene: TRBJ2-7
CDR3aa: CASSPLAGGIDEQYF
CDR3nt: TGTGCCAGCTCCCCTTTGGCGGGAGGGATCGACGAGCAGTACTTC

len: 17
d_gene: NA
v_gene: TRBV28
abundance: NA
j_gene: TRBJ2-4
CDR3aa: CASSSSLRLGTANIQYF
CDR3nt: TGTGCCAGCAGCTCCTCATTACGGCTCGGGACCGCTAACATTCAGTACTTC

len: 13
d_gene: TRBD1
v_gene: TRBV10-3
abundance: NA
j_gene: TRBJ1-1
CDR3aa: CAISSGQGTEAFF
CDR3nt: TGTGCCATCAGTTCCGGACAGGGGACTGAAGCTTTCTTT

len: 13
d_gene: NA
v_gene: TRBV18
abundance: NA
j_gene: TRBJ1-6
CDR3aa: CASSPASNSPLHF
CDR3nt: TGTGCCAGCTCACCCGCCTCTAATTCACCCCTCCACTTT

len: 15
d_gene: TRBD2
v_gene: TRBV28
abundance: few
j_gene: TRBJ2-1
CDR3aa: CASSFGGRIYNEQFF
CDR3nt: TGTGCCAGCAGTTTCGGCGGGAGAATATACAATGAGCAGTTCTTC

len: 11
d_gene: NA
v_gene: TRBV28
abundance: NA
j_gene: TRBJ2-1
CDR3aa: CASSLRNEQFF
CDR3nt: TGTGCCAGCAGCCTACGCAATGAGCAGTTCTTC

len: 13
d_gene: NA
v_gene: TRBV6-1
abundance: NA
j_gene: TRBJ1-2
CDR3aa: CASSQTQNYGYTF
CDR3nt: TGTGCCAGCAGTCAGACTCAGAACTATGGCTACACCTTC

len: 13
d_gene: TRBD1
v_gene: TRBV30
abundance: NA
j_gene: TRBJ2-2
CDR3aa: CAWTRDRSGELFF
CDR3nt: TGTGCCTGGACTAGGGACAGGTCCGGGGAGCTGTTTTTT

len: 16
d_gene: TRBD1
v_gene: TRBV19
abundance: NA
j_gene: TRBJ2-2
CDR3aa: CASRPEDRGYTGELFF
CDR3nt: TGTGCCAGCCGCCCTGAGGACAGGGGATACACCGGGGAGCTGTTTTTT